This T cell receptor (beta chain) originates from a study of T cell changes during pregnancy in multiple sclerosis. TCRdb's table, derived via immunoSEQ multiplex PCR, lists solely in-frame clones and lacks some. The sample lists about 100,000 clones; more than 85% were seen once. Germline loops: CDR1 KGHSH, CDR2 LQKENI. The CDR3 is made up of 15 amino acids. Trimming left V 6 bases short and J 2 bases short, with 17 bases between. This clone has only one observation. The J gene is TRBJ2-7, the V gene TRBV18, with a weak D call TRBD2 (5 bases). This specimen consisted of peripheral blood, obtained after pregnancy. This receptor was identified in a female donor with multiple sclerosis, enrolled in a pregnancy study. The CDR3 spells CASSSPGVNTYEQYF. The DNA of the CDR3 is TGTGCCAGCTCGTCCCCCGGGGTTAACACCTACGAGCAGTACTTC.